These 19 T cell receptor beta chains came from one sample sequenced in a study of T cells in Graves' hyperthyroidism and ophthalmopathy. Template material for amplifying TCR beta CDR3 regions consisted of RNA transcripts. RT-PCR in the first round (using the HTBI primer set) targeted the TCR CDR3. TCRdb used MiXCR to reprocess the multiplex PCR reads, holding one entry per CDR3 protein. The sample includes more than 350,000 distinct CDR3 sequences, roughly 15% of them seen just once. Material: blood. The receptors originated from a woman aged 30 to 39 with Graves' ophthalmopathy.

This clonotype was recorded at least ten times. This sequence joins TRBV11-2 and TRBJ2-2; 7 bases are a match to TRBD2. This CDR3 comprises 14 residues. The germline CDR1 and CDR2 sequences are SGHAT and FQNNGV. The V and J ends lost 5 bases and 7 bases, in that order; junction bases with no gene match: 7. The CDR3 region is CASSPRGTGGELFF. CDR3 in DNA: TGTGCCAGCAGCCCGCGGGGGACGGGCGGGGAGCTGTTTTTT.

This clonotype has only a few counts. The chain combines TRBV4-1 with TRBJ2-6; TRBD1 aligns across 7 bases. The CDR3 is 15 amino acids. Germline loops: CDR1 MGHRA, CDR2 YSYEKL. The ends lost 5 bases at V and 1 base at J; junction bases unmatched: 2. The CDR3 DNA is TGCGCCAGCAGCTTGGGACAGTCTGGGGCCAACGTCCTGACTTTC. Amino acid sequence: CASSLGQSGANVLTF.

This clonotype was seen repeatedly, ten times or more. V and J are TRBV11-1 and TRBJ2-5, with 8 bases matching TRBD2. Germline V gene data show CDR1 as SGHAT and CDR2 as FQDESV (reference sequence). This CDR3 is built from 14 residues. Trimming removed 3 bases from V and 4 bases from J; junction bases left unmatched: 4. CDR3 nucleotides: TGTGCCAGCAGCTTCTCGGGGGGGCGAGAGACCCAGTACTTC. Protein sequence: CASSFSGGRETQYF.

In its sample, this clonotype was seen a few times. The rearrangement joins TRBV20-1 to TRBJ2-2; no reliable D call. V lost 3 bases and J 13 bases, leaving 12 bases between the germline ends. Germline V CDR1 and CDR2: DFQATT, SNEGSKA (reference sequence). The CDR3 contains 11 residues. The DNA for the CDR3 is TGCAGTGCTAGTGTGGCCACCGGGCTGTTTTTT. Protein: CSASVATGLFF.

This chain links TRBV27 with TRBJ2-2, with D maybe TRBD2 (6 bases). The CDR3 covers 14 residues. V lost 3 bases and J 9 bases, leaving 14 bases between the germline ends. Germline CDR1 reads MNHEY; CDR2 reads SMNVEV (reference sequence). The CDR3 coding sequence is TGTGCCAGCAGTTTGGGGAGGAGGACCCGGGAGCTGTTTTTT. Its protein product is CASSLGRRTRELFF.

This clonotype has ten or more counts. The V call is TRBV12-3 or TRBV12-4, the J call TRBJ1-1; D gene uncertain. Trimming removed 6 bases at V and 6 bases at J, with 17 bases between. This CDR3 is 14 amino acids long. Here the CDR3 reads CASSPGGANPEAFF. The CDR3 nucleotides are TGTGCCAGCAGCCCAGGTGGCGCGAATCCTGAAGCTTTCTTT.

This clonotype appeared a few times. The chain employs TRBV19 and TRBJ1-5, with TRBD1 as a possible D gene (5 bases). Between the trimmed V and J ends, which lost 5 bases and 14 bases, there was a span of 19 bases. Germline CDR1 and CDR2: LNHDA and SQIVND (reference sequence). The CDR3 is 13 amino acids. This CDR3 reads CASSHLGGGEKHF. The CDR3 coding sequence is TGTGCCAGTAGTCACCTCGGCGGGGGGGAAAAGCATTTT.

This clonotype was detected ten times or more. The J gene is TRBJ2-5, the V gene TRBV14; 11 nucleotides agree with TRBD2. Unmatched junction bases numbered 3, after V lost 0 bases and J lost 6 bases. The CDR3 is made up of 15 amino acids. The germline V gene encodes CDR1 SGHDN and CDR2 FVKESK. CDR3 loop: CASSQELAGDKTQYF. Written as DNA, the CDR3 is TGTGCCAGCAGCCAAGAACTAGCGGGGGACAAGACCCAGTACTTC.

This clonotype was seen many times. The gene calls are TRBV15 and TRBJ1-4; D unresolved. V lost 3 bases and J lost 6, with 17 bases in between. The CDR3 spans 16 residues. CDR1 and CDR2 (germline): LNHNV, YYDKDF (reference sequence). CDR3 bases: TGTGCCACCAGCAGGGCCCGATACGACGGCTATGAAAAACTGTTTTTT. It is translated as CATSRARYDGYEKLFF.

This clonotype was observed many times. V gene TRBV27 combines with J gene TRBJ1-2; TRBD1 matches at 8 bases. Germline values: CDR1 MNHEY, CDR2 SMNVEV (reference sequence). This CDR3 comprises 15 residues. The V and J ends lost 6 bases and 1 base, in that order; junction bases with no gene match: 7. The DNA of the CDR3 is TGTGCCAGCAGCCGAGGACAGGGCTATAACTATGGCTACACCTTC. Its translation: CASSRGQGYNYGYTF.

In this sample, this clonotype turned up many times. The rearrangement uses TRBV27 and TRBJ1-1; D remains unclear. The CDR3 covers 13 residues. Germline lookup yields CDR1 MNHEY and CDR2 SMNVEV (reference sequence). V was pared by 6 bases and J by 4 bases, with 12 bases between. The CDR3 loop is CASSLLGSTEAFF. The DNA of the CDR3 is TGTGCCAGCAGCCTATTAGGGTCCACTGAAGCTTTCTTT.

This clonotype was found many times. The chain is built from TRBV18 and TRBJ2-6; 9 bases are a match to TRBD1. The J segment lost 2 bases and the V segment lost 5 bases, leaving 13 bases of the junction unmatched. This CDR3 is 19 amino acids long. CDR1 and CDR2 from the germline V gene are KGHSH and LQKENI. As DNA, the CDR3 is TGTGCCAGCTCATTCCGCGGTCGGGGACAGGGAACTGGGGCCAACGTCCTGACTTTC. Amino acids: CASSFRGRGQGTGANVLTF.

This clonotype has at least ten counts. The J gene is TRBJ2-2, the V gene TRBV11-2; the D gene is possibly TRBD1 (6 bases). The germline V gene has CDR1 SGHAT and CDR2 FQNNGV. The CDR3 totals 15 residues. The V and J ends lost 5 bases and 1 base respectively, with 11 bases between them. The DNA of the CDR3 is TGTGCCAGCAGCCTGCTGACAGGGAACACCGGGGAGCTGTTTTTT. It is translated as CASSLLTGNTGELFF.

This clonotype was seen ten or more times. The rearrangement links TRBV29-1 to TRBJ2-7, with a weak D call TRBD2 (5 bases). Germline values: CDR1 SQVTM, CDR2 ANQGSEA. The V end lost 6 bases, the J end lost 0 bases, and 12 bases lay between the germline ends. The CDR3 has 13 amino acids. In nucleotides, the CDR3 is TGCAGCGTGGGTGTCGGGGTCTCCTACGAGCAGTACTTC. It is translated as CSVGVGVSYEQYF.

This clonotype was counted ten times or more. V is TRBV4-1 and J is TRBJ1-2; 8 bases are a match to TRBD1. The CDR3 loop spans 15 amino acids. CDR1 and CDR2 (germline): MGHRA, YSYEKL. J gave up 5 bases and V 4 bases, and 9 bases lay outside the gene matches. The CDR3, as DNA: TGCGCCAGCAGCCGAGGACAGGGACCTGCTTATGGCTACACCTTC. This sequence encodes CASSRGQGPAYGYTF.

This clonotype showed up many times. The chain recombines TRBV29-1 with TRBJ2-7, with D perhaps TRBD2 (6 bases). In germline, CDR1 is SQVTM, CDR2 ANQGSEA. V was pared by 7 bases and J by 4 bases, with 20 bases between. This CDR3 spans 14 amino acids. In nucleotides, the CDR3 is TGCAGCGCTTGGGGCGTAGGACGGGGGTACGAGCAGTACTTC. As protein: CSAWGVGRGYEQYF.

This clonotype was found many times. The chain joins TRBV12-3 or TRBV12-4 to TRBJ2-2, with 7 bases identical to TRBD1. The trim removed 6 bases at V and 3 bases at J, leaving 13 bases unmatched. This CDR3 region has 17 residues. CDR3 nucleotide sequence: TGTGCCAGCAGGTTGTTGTTGGGACAGTCTTACACCGGGGAGCTGTTTTTT. Its protein is CASRLLLGQSYTGELFF.

This clonotype occurred many times. The chain is built from TRBV3-1 and TRBJ1-5; D is ambiguous. V lost 0 bases to trimming and J lost 7 bases, with 7 bases between them. The CDR3 sequence is 13 residues long. Germline V gives CDR1 LGHDT, CDR2 YNNKEL (reference sequence). The CDR3 reads CASSQDEGQPQHF. The CDR3 coding sequence is TGTGCCAGCAGCCAAGACGAGGGACAGCCCCAGCATTTT.

Ten or more counts support this clonotype. V is TRBV2 and J is TRBJ2-1; the D is unclear. The CDR3 is 12 amino acids. Germline V gene lookup returns CDR1 SNHLY and CDR2 FYNNEI. V shed 1 base and J shed 5 bases, with 3 bases lying between them. CDR3 residues: CASSEGDNEQFF. CDR3 DNA sequence: TGTGCCAGCAGTGAAGGTGACAATGAGCAGTTCTTC.